The present T cell receptor (beta chain) was sequenced within a study of T cell repertoires in cytomegalovirus infection. Study background: CMV infection together with matching HLA type was indicated by public TCR beta signatures.

Overall study results and limits: The ex vivo response showed dominance by HLA-C-restricted CMV-specific TCR beta clonotypes.

About this clonotype: The antigen is undetermined.

CDR3 length equals 15 residues. In germline, CDR1 is SGHNT, CDR2 YENEEA. The ends were cut back, 2 bases at V and 1 base at J, with 10 bases in the middle. Each CDR3 protein is one row after TCRdb ran MiXCR on the reads. This repertoire shows 740,000 or so distinct CDR3 sequences, 35% found once; its top ten account for 2.5% to 3%. The origin of this receptor is a human donor in good health (CMV status not recorded). Some clones in this sample may be carry-over from other donors' samples. Specimen: PBMCs. V gene TRBV11-3 combines with J gene TRBJ2-3; no clear D gene. The CDR3, as DNA: TGTGCCAGCAGCTTAAACCAAACCGGCACAGATACGCAGTATTTT. Translating gives CASSLNQTGTDTQYF.